The present TCR beta chain was sequenced within a study of blood T cells in healthy people across ages. Findings of the study overall: Diversity of TCR beta per million T cells declined in a roughly linear way with age. Greater diversity and more naive CD4+ cells were seen in long-lived donors than in aged donors.

Ranging in age from about 6 to 95, the donors were healthy Caucasian individuals from Russia. There were at least 6 micrograms of total RNA extracted from every sample. CDR3 length: 15 residues. V shed 6 bases, J shed 5 bases, and the junction held 11 bases outside the gene matches. Germline V gene data show CDR1 as DFQATT and CDR2 as SNEGSKA (reference sequence). The authors ran a second PCR of about 6 to 12 cycles using a sample-barcoded 5' primer and a J-beta primer mix. TCRdb independently ran MiXCR on the 5' RACE reads; one entry per CDR3 protein. The sample includes roughly 730,000 distinct CDR3 sequences, around three fifths seen only once; the top ten take around 25%. Concerning this clonotype: Its matching antigen is unknown.

The sequence came from a man aged 35 to 55 in good health. The rearrangement uses TRBV20-1 and TRBJ1-4; 8 bases align to TRBD1. The sequenced material came from blood. Here the CDR3 reads CSAEDRDRTNEKLFF. CDR3 nucleotide sequence: TGCAGTGCCGAAGACCGGGACAGGACAAATGAAAAACTGTTTTTT.